Below, 5 T cell receptor beta chains from the same sample are listed, as sequenced in a study of T cells in tumors and immune-related adverse events. Generated by immunoSEQ multiplex PCR, the TCRdb table keeps only in-frame clones and is missing some. The sample has tens of thousands of clones; about 89% are singletons. This specimen was lymph node tissue, taken from a patient treated with anti-PD-1 therapy. These receptors all stem from a female donor with metastatic renal cell carcinoma.

The chain links TRBV6-1 to TRBJ1-6; D perhaps matches TRBD1 (5 bases). The CDR3 loop spans 16 amino acids. In germline, CDR1 is MNHNS, CDR2 SASEGT. Trimming took off 1 base at V and 9 bases at J, with 16 bases between the two ends. For the CDR3, the DNA is TGTGCCAGCAGTGAAGTCCCTTCAGGGTACGGTTCACCCCTCCACTTT. This translates into CASSEVPSGYGSPLHF.

The V call is TRBV5-8, the J call TRBJ1-2, with TRBD1 matching over 8 bases. In germline, CDR1 is SGHTS, CDR2 YDEGEE. CDR3 length equals 14 residues. V lost 6 bases and J lost 4; bases outside the gene matches: 8. The CDR3 nucleotides are TGTGCCAGCACCTGGACAGGGACAGGCTATGGCTACACCTTC. Encoded protein: CASTWTGTGYGYTF.

This chain joins TRBV7-9 and TRBJ2-2, with 9 bases fitting TRBD1. CDR1 and CDR2 (germline): SEHNR, FQNEAQ (reference sequence). Trimming removed 8 bases from V and 5 bases from J; junction bases left unmatched: 12. This CDR3 has 16 amino acids. CDR3: CASGIIGTGKTGELFF. CDR3 sequence (DNA): TGTGCCAGCGGGATTATCGGGACAGGGAAGACCGGGGAGCTGTTTTTT. Using reference TRBV7-9 and TRBJ2-2 for the parts outside the CDR3, the full variable domain is DTGVSQNPRHKITKRGQNVTFRCDPISEHNRLYWYRQTLGQGPEFLTYFQNEAQLEKSRLLSDRFSAERPKGSFSTLEIQRTEQGDSAMYLCASGIIGTGKTGELFFGEGSRLTVL.

This chain joins TRBV27 and TRBJ2-7, with TRBD1 identical over 9 bases. In germline, CDR1 is MNHEY, CDR2 SMNVEV (reference sequence). The CDR3 is 15 residues long. The trim removed 6 bases at V and 3 bases at J, leaving 9 bases unmatched. DNA for the CDR3: TGTGCCAGCAGGCCTGAACAGGGGGCGCACTACGAGCAGTACTTC. Amino acids: CASRPEQGAHYEQYF.

The chain combines TRBV27 with TRBJ2-3; D gene unclear. V shed 5 bases and J shed 5 bases, with 14 bases lying between them. CDR1 and CDR2 (germline): MNHEY, SMNVEV (reference sequence). The length of the CDR3 is 14 residues. The DNA for the CDR3 is TGTGCCAGCAGTCCGACCCCTATCGGAGATACGCAGTATTTT. Amino acid sequence: CASSPTPIGDTQYF.